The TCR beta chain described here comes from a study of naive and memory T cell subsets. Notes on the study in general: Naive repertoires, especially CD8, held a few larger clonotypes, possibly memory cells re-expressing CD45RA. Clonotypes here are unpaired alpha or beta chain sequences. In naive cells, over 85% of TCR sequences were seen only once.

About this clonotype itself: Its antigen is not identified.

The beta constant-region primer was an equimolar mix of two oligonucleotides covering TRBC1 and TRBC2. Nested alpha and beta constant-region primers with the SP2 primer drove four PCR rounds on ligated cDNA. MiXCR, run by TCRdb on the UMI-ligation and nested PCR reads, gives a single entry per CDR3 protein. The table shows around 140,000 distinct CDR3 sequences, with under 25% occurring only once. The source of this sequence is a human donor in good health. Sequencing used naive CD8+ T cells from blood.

The CDR3 nucleotides read TGCGCCAGCAGCCAAGAAGGGTACCCTCCGTCCCTAAATCATGAGCAGTTCTTC. This codes for CASSQEGYPPSLNHEQFF. The gene calls are TRBV4-1 and TRBJ2-1; no clear D. In germline, CDR1 is MGHRA, CDR2 YSYEKL. This CDR3 has 18 residues. The V end lost 0 bases, the J end lost 8 bases, and 23 bases lay between the germline ends.